These 5 T cell receptor beta chains share one sample of origin, sequenced in a study of identical twins. TCRdb reanalysed the 5' RACE reads using MiXCR and keeps one entry per CDR3 protein. The data contain some 1,700,000 distinct CDR3 sequences, around a third of them singletons. The sequenced material came from cord blood. These receptors all come from a newborn girl in good health.

Turning to this clonotype: One base separates it from a far larger clone, so it is likely a read error. V is TRBV7-2 and J is TRBJ2-3; possibly TRBD1 for D (5 bases). This CDR3 is built from 12 residues. In germline, CDR1 is SGHTA, CDR2 FQGNSA. CDR3 coding DNA: TGTGCCAGCAGCTTTGGGGCAGATACGCGGTATTTT. It codes for CASSFGADTRYF.

This clonotype was detected only a few times. The V call is TRBV6-2 or TRBV6-3, the J call TRBJ2-7; D is undetermined. Germline lookup yields CDR1 MNHEY and CDR2 SVGEGT. This CDR3 spans 13 amino acids. Between the trimmed V and J ends, which lost 2 bases and 2 bases, there was a span of 7 bases. The CDR3 region is CASSYPVPYEQYF. CDR3 coding DNA: TGTGCCAGCAGTTACCCCGTCCCCTACGAGCAGTACTTC.

This clonotype appeared a few times. The chain carries TRBV14 and TRBJ2-3; 8 nucleotides line up with TRBD2. Germline CDR1 and CDR2: SGHDN and FVKESK. This CDR3 contains 19 residues. With V trimmed by 0 bases and J by 1 base, 12 bases remained unmatched. CDR3 nucleotide sequence: TGTGCCAGCAGCCAAGAACCAGGTTGGACTAGCAGGGGCACAGATACGCAGTATTTT. Its translation: CASSQEPGWTSRGTDTQYF.

Concerning this clonotype: A much more abundant neighbour one base away suggests this may be a read error. The chain employs TRBV29-1 and TRBJ2-7; 8 bases are a match to TRBD2. This CDR3 is 14 amino acids long. Germline-derived CDR1 and CDR2 are SQVTM and ANQGSEA. V lost 2 bases, J lost 5 bases, and 8 bases stayed unmatched. The CDR3 nucleotides are TGCAGCGTTGAAAGGAGCGGGAGCCTCGACGAGCAGTACTTC. Protein sequence: CSVERSGSLDEQYF.

The chain combines TRBV12-3 or TRBV12-4 with TRBJ1-2, with TRBD1 matching 7 bases. V gave up 4 bases and J gave up 8 bases; unmatched junction bases: 13. The CDR3 runs 15 residues. CDR3 nucleotide sequence: TGTGCCAGCAGTTCGGGACAGACCTATTGGGAAGGCTACACCTTC. Protein: CASSSGQTYWEGYTF.